Only one count was recorded for the clone carrying this TCR beta chain. Its antigen is as yet unknown. These data are taken from a study of a mutant IDH1 vaccine in newly diagnosed glioma. For the study at large: Earlier treatment was radiotherapy, temozolomide, or both, with most getting both.

Findings of the study overall: The occurrence of vaccine-induced immune responses was seen in 80% to 95% of patients. Pseudoprogression seemed unrelated to changes in top peripheral T cell clonotypes.

Time point meaning: week 47, end of study. Every single dose of the vaccine, 300 ug of mutant IDH1 20-mer peptide, came with topical imiquimod. TCRdb's copy holds only in-frame clones and misses some; the assay was immunoSEQ multiplex PCR. The table includes about 56,000 clones, 70% to 85% detected once. V shed 7 bases and J 6 bases; nucleotides not matched to a gene: 11. The CDR3 has 14 amino acids. Germline V gene data show CDR1 as MNHNY and CDR2 as SVGAGI (reference sequence). The chain couples TRBV6-6 to TRBJ1-1; TRBD1 matches 7 bases. The receptor was isolated from a man aged 50-59 years with glioma. The sequencing used PBMCs, collected from a glioma patient whose treatment included an IDH1 peptide vaccine. The CDR3 bases are TGTGCCAGCACCAATAACAGGGGACTAGCTGAAGCTTTCTTT. Residues: CASTNNRGLAEAFF.